The clone carrying this TCR beta chain was seen more than once but under ten times. The sample is drawn from a study of T-cell reconstitution after alpha-beta-depleted transplantation in children. It was with unique molecular identifiers that the TCRbeta library was prepared. A single record per CDR3 protein comes from TCRdb applying MiXCR to the PCR reads. Of 170,000 or so distinct CDR3 sequences in the sample, 6.5% to 7.5% were seen once. J lost 4 bases, V lost 4 bases, and 6 bases had no gene match. CDR3 length equals 15 residues. Germline CDR1 reads SGHVS; CDR2 reads FQNEAQ. The gene calls are TRBV7-8 and TRBJ2-3; 9 bases line up with TRBD2. The origin of this receptor is a human donor who donated a stem cell graft to a child with Wiskott-Aldrich syndrome. Sequences were derived from PBMCs from the stem cell graft donor, sampled from the stem cell graft. The DNA of the CDR3 is TGTGCCAGCAGCTCCAGACTAGCGGAACCAGATACGCAGTATTTT. The encoded protein is CASSSRLAEPDTQYF.